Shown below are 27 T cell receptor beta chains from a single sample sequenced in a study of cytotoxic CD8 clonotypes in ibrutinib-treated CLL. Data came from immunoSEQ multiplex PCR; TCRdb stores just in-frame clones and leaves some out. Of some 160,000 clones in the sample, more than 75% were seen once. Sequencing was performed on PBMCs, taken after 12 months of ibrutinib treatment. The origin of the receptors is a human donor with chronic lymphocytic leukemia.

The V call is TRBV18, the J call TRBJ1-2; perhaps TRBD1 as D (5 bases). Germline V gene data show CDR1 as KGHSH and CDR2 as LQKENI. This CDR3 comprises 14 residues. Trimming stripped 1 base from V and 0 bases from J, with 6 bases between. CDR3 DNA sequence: TGTGCCAGCTCACCACAGGGACCTAACTATGGCTACACCTTC. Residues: CASSPQGPNYGYTF.

CDR3 amino acids: CASSLDGGGPYEQYF. The CDR3 nucleotides are TGTGCCAGCAGCTTGGACGGAGGAGGGCCCTACGAGCAGTACTTC. The chain is built from TRBV5-6 and TRBJ2-7; D possibly corresponds to TRBD2 (6 bases). V lost 0 bases to trimming and J lost 2 bases, with 12 bases between them. CDR1 SGHDT and CDR2 YYEEEE come from the germline V gene. The length of the CDR3 is 15 residues.

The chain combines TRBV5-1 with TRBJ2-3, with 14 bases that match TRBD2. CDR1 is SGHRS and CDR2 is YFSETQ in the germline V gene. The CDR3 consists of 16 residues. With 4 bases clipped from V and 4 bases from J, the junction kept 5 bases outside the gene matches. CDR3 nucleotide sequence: TGCGCCAGCAGCCCTGGACTAGCGGGAGGAGCAGATACGCAGTATTTT. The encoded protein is CASSPGLAGGADTQYF.

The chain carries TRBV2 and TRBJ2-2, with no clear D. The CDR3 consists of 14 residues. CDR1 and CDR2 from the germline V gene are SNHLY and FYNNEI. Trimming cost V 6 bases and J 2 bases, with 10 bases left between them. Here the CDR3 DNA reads TGTGCCAGCAGCAGTGACACAAACACCGGGGAGCTGTTTTTT. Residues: CASSSDTNTGELFF.

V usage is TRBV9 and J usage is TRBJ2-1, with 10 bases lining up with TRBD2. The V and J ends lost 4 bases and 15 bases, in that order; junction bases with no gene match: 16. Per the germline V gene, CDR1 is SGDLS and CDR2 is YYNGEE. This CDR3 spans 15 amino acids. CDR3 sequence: CASSPTSGNTDKWFF. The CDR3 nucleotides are TGTGCCAGCAGCCCCACTAGCGGGAATACAGATAAGTGGTTCTTC.

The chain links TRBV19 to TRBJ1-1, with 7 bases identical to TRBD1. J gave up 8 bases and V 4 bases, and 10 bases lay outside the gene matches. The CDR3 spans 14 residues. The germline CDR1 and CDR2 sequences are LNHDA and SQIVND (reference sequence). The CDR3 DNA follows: TGTGCCAGTAGTAAATTCGAGGGGGCGAGGGAAGCTTTCTTT. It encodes CASSKFEGAREAFF.

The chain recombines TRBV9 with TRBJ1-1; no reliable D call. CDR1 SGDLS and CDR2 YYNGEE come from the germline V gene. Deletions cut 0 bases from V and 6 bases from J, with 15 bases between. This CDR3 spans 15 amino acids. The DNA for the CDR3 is TGTGCCAGCAGCGTAGGGGGAGTCGGTGAAGCTGAAGCTTTCTTT. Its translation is CASSVGGVGEAEAFF.

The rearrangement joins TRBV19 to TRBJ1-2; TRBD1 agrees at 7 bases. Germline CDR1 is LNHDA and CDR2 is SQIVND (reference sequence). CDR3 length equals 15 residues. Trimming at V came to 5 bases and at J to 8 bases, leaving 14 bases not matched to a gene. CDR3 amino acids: CASSPNTRQGRGYTF. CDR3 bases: TGTGCCAGTAGTCCCAATACTAGACAGGGCCGCGGCTACACCTTC. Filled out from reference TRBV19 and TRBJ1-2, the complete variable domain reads DGGITQSPKYLFRKEGQNVTLSCEQNLNHDAMYWYRQDPGQGLRLIYYSQIVNDFQKGDIAEGYSVSREKKESFPLTVTSAQKNPTAFYLCASSPNTRQGRGYTFGSGTRLTVV.

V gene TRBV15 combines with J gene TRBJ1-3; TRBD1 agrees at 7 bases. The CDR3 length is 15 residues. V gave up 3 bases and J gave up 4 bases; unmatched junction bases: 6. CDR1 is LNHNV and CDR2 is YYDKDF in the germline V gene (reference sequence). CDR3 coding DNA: TGTGCCACCAGCAGGACAGGGCTAGGGGGAAACACCATATATTTT. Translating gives CATSRTGLGGNTIYF.

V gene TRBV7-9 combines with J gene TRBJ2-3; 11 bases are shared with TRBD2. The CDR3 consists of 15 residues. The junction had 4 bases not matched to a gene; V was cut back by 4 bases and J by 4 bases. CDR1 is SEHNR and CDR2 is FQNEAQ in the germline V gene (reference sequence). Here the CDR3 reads CASSSLAGGADTQYF. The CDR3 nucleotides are TGTGCCAGCAGCTCGCTAGCGGGGGGTGCAGATACGCAGTATTTT.

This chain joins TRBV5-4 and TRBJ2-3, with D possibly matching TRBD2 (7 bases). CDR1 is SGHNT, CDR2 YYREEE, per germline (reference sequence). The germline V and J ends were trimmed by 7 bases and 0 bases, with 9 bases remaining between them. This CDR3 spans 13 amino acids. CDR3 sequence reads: CASRGASTDTQYF. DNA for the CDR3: TGTGCCAGCCGGGGGGCGAGCACAGATACGCAGTATTTT.

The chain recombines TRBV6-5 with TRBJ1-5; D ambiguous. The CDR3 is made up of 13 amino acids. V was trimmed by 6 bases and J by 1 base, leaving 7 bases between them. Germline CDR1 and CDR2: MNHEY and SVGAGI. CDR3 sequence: CASRGNSNQPQHF. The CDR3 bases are TGTGCCAGCAGGGGAAACAGCAATCAGCCCCAGCATTTT.

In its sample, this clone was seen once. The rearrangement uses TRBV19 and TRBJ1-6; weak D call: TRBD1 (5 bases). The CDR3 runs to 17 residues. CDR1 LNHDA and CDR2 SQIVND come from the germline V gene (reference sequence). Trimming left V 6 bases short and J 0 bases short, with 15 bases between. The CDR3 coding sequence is TGTGCCAGTAGACTAGGACGGGGGTCCTCCTATAATTCACCCCTCCACTTT. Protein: CASRLGRGSSYNSPLHF.

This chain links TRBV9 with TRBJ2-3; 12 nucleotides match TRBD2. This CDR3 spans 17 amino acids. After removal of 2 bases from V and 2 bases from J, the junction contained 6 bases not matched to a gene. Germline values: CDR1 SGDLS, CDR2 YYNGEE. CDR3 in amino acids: CASSVGLAGRATDTQYF. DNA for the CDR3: TGTGCCAGCAGCGTCGGACTAGCGGGACGGGCCACAGATACGCAGTATTTT.

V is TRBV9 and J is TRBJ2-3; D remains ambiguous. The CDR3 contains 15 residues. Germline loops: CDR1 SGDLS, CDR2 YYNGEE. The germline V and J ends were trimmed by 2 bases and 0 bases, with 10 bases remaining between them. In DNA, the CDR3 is TGTGCCAGCAGCGTTTCCCTCCTAAGCACAGATACGCAGTATTTT. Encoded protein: CASSVSLLSTDTQYF.

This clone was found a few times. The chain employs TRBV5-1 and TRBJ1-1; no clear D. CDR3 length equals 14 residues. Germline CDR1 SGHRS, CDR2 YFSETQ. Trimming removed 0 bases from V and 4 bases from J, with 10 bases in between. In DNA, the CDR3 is TGCGCCAGCAGCTTGGTGGGCCAGAGCACTGAAGCTTTCTTT. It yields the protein CASSLVGQSTEAFF.

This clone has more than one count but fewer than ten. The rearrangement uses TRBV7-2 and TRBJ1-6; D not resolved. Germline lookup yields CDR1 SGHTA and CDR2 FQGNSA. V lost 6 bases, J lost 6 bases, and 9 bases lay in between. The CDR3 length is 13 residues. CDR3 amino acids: CASRLGGNSPLHF. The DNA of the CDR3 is TGTGCCAGCAGACTTGGAGGTAATTCACCCCTCCACTTT.

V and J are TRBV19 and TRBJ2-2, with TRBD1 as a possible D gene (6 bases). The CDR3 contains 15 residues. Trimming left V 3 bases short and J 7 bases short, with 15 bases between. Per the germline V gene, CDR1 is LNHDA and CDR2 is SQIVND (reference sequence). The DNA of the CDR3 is TGTGCCAGTAGTATCATGGTAGGGGGAAACGGGGAGCTGTTTTTT. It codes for CASSIMVGGNGELFF.

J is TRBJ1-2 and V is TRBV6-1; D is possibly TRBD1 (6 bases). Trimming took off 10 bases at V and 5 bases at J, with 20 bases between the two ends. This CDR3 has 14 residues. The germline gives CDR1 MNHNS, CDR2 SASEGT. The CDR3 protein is CATFHPGQRYGYTF. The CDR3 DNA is TGTGCCACATTCCACCCCGGACAGCGGTATGGCTACACCTTC.

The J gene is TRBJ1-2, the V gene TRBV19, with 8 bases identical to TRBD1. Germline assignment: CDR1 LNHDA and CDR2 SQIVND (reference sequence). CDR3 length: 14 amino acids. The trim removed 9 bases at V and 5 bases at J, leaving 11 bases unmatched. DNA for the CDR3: TGTGCCAGGTCGCATTGGCAGGGGGCTTATGGCTACACCTTC. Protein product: CARSHWQGAYGYTF.

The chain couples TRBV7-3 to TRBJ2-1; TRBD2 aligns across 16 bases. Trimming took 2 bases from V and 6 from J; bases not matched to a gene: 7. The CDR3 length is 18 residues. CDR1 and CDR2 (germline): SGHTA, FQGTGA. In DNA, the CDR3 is TGTGCCAGCAGCTTAGGGACTAGCGGGAGGGCCAGAGGCAATGAGCAGTTCTTC. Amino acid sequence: CASSLGTSGRARGNEQFF. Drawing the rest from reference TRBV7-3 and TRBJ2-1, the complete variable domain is GAGVSQTPSNKVTEKGKYVELRCDPISGHTALYWYRQSLGQGPEFLIYFQGTGAADDSGLPNDRFFAVRPEGSVSTLKIQRTERGDSAVYLCASSLGTSGRARGNEQFFGPGTRLTVL.

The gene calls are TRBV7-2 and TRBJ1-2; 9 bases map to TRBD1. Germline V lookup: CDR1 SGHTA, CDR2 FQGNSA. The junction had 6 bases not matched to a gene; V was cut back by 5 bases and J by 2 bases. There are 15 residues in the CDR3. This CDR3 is CASSPGQGRNYGYTF. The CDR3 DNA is TGTGCCAGCAGCCCGGGACAGGGTCGGAACTATGGCTACACCTTC.

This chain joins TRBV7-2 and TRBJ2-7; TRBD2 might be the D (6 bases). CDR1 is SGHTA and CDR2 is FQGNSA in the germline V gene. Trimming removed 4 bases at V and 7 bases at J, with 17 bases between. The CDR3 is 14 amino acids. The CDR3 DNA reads TGTGCCAGCAGCTCCTCGGGGGTAGGTGGAGAGCAGTACTTC. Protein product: CASSSSGVGGEQYF. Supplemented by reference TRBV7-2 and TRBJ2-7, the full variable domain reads GAGVSQSPSNKVTEKGKDVELRCDPISGHTALYWYRQSLGQGLEFLIYFQGNSAPDKSGLPSDRFSAERTGGSVSTLTIQRTQQEDSAVYLCASSSSGVGGEQYFGPGTRLTVT.

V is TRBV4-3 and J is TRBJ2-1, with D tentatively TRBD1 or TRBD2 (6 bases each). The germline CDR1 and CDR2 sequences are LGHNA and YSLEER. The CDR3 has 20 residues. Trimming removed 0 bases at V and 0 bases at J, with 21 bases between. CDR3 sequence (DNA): TGCGCCAGCAGCCAAGATTTGACGGGGGCCAGTAGGAGCTCCTACAATGAGCAGTTCTTC. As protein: CASSQDLTGASRSSYNEQFF.

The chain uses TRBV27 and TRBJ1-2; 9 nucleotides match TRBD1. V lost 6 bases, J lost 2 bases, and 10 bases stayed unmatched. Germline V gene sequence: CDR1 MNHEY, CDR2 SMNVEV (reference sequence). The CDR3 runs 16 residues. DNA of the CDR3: TGTGCCAGCAGCGCGACAGGGGGTCGCTTAAACTATGGCTACACCTTC. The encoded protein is CASSATGGRLNYGYTF.

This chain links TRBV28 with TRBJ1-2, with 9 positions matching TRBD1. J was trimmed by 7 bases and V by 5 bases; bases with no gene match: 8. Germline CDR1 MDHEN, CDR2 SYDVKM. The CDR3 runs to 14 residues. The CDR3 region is CASSLTGTGPGYTF. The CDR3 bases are TGTGCCAGCAGTCTAACCGGGACAGGGCCTGGCTACACCTTC.

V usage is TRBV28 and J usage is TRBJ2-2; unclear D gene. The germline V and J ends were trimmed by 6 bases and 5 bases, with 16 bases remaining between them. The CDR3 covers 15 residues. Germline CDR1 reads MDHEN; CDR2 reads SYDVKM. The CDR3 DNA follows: TGTGCCAGCAGCTCCGGATATTCAGCTACCGGGGAGCTGTTTTTT. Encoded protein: CASSSGYSATGELFF. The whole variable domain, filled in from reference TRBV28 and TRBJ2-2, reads DVKVTQSSRYLVKRTGEKVFLECVQDMDHENMFWYRQDPGLGLRLIYFSYDVKMKEKGDIPEGYSVSREKKERFSLILESASTNQTSMYLCASSSGYSATGELFFGEGSRLTVL.